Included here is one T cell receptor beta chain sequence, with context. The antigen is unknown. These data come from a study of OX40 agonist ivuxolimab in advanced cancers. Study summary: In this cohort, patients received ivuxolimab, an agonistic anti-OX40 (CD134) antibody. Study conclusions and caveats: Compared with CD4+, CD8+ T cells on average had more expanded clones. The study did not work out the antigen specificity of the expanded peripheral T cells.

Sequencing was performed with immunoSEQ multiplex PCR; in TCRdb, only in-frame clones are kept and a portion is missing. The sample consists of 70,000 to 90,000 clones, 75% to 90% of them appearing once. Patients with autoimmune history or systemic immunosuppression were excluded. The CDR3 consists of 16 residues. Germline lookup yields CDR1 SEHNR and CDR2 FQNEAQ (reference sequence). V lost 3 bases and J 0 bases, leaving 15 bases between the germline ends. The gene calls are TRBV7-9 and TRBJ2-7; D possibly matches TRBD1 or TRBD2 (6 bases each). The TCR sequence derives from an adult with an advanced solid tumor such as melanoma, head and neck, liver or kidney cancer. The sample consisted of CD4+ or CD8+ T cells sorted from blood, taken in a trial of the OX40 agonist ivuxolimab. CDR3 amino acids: CASSLSGAKSSYEQYF. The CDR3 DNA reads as TGTGCCAGCAGCTTGTCGGGGGCCAAAAGCTCCTACGAGCAGTACTTC.